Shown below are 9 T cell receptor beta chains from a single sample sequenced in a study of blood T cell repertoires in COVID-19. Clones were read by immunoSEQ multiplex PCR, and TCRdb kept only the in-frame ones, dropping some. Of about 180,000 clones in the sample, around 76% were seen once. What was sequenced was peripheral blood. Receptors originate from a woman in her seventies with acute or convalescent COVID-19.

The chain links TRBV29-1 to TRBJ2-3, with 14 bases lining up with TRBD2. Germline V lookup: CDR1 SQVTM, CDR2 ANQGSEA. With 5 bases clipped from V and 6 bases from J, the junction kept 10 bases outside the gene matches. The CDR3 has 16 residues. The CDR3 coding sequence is TGCAGCGTTAACTCCGGGACTAGCGGGGGTCTGGATACGCAGTATTTT. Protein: CSVNSGTSGGLDTQYF.

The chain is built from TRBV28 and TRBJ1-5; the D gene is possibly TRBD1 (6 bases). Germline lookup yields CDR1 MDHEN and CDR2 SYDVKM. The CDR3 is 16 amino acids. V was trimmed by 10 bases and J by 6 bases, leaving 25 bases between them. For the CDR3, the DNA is TGTGCCACCACATACTCGTTACAGGGAGGGAGTCAGCCCCAGCATTTT. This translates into CATTYSLQGGSQPQHF. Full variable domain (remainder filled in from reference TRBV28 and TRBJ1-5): DVKVTQSSRYLVKRTGEKVFLECVQDMDHENMFWYRQDPGLGLRLIYFSYDVKMKEKGDIPEGYSVSREKKERFSLILESASTNQTSMYLCATTYSLQGGSQPQHFGDGTRLSIL.

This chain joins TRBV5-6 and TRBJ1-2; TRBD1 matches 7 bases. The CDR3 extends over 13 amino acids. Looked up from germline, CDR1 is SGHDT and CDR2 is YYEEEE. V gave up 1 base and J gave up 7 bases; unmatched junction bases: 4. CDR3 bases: TGTGCCAGCAGCTTGAAGGGGGCTAGTGGCTACACCTTC. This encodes CASSLKGASGYTF.

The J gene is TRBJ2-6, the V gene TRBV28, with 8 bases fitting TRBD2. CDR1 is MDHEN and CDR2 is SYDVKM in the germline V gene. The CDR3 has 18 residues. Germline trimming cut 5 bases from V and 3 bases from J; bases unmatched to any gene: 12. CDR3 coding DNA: TGTGCCAGCAGTCCCCCAACGGGGGGGCACGGTGGGGCCAACGTCCTGACTTTC. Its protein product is CASSPPTGGHGGANVLTF.

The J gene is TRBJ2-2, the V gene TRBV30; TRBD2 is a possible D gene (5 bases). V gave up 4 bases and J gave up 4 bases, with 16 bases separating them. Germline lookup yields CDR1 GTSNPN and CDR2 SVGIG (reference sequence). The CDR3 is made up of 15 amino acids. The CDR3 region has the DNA TGTGCCTGGATACCCATAGGGAGTGGCACCGGGGAGCTGTTTTTT. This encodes CAWIPIGSGTGELFF.

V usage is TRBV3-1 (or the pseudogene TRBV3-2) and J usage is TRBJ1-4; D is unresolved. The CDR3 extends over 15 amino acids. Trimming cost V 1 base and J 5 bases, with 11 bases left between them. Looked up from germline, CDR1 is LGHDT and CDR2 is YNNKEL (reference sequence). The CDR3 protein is CASSQAGVVNEKLFF. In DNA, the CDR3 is TGTGCCAGCAGCCAAGCCGGGGTAGTAAATGAAAAACTGTTTTTT.

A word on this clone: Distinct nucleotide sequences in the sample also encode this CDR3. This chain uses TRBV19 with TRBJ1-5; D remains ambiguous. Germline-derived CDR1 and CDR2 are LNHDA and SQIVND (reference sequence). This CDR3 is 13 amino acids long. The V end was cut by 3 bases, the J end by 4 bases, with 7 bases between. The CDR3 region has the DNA TGTGCCAGTAGTATGGGCCTAAATCAGCCCCAGCATTTT. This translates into CASSMGLNQPQHF.

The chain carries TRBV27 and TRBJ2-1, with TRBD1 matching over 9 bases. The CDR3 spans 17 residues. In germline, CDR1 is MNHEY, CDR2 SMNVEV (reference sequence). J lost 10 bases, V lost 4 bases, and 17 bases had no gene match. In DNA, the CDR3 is TGTGCCAGCAGTTCAACTAGGTACAGGGGGCGGCCTCTAGAGCAGTTCTTC. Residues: CASSSTRYRGRPLEQFF.

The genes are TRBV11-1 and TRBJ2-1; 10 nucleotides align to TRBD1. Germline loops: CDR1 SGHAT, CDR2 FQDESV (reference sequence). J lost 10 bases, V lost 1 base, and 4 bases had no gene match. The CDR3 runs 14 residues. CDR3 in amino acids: CASSLGDRGLEQFF. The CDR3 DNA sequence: TGTGCCAGCAGCTTAGGGGACAGGGGATTGGAGCAGTTCTTC.